This TCR beta chain was profiled in a study of cytomegalovirus exposure and HLA in healthy donors. V trimming: 3 bases; J trimming: 10 bases; junction bases outside the gene matches: 5. This CDR3 comprises 14 residues. From germline, CDR1 is SGHRS and CDR2 YFSETQ. The PCR was carried out with 60 Vbeta primers and 13 Jbeta primers. TCRdb's copy holds only in-frame clones and misses some; the assay was immunoSEQ multiplex PCR. The sample lists some 100,000 clones; 65% to 85% were seen once. The sample comprised PBMCs. The V and J genes are TRBV5-1 and TRBJ1-6, with 9 nucleotides matching TRBD1. The sequence was collected from a man in his fifties or sixties in good health and CMV-seropositive. The CDR3 reads CASSSRTGDSPLHF. The CDR3 bases are TGCGCCAGCAGCTCAAGGACAGGGGACTCACCCCTCCACTTT.